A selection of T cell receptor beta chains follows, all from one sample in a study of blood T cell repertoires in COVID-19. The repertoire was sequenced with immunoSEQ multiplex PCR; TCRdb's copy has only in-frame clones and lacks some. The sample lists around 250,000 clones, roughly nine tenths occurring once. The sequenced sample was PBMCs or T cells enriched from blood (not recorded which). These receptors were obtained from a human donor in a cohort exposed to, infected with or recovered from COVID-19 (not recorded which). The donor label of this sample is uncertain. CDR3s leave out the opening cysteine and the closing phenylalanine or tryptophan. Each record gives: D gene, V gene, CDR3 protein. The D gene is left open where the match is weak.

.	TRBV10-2	ASSDRDEQY
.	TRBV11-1	ASSLDVGLNEQY
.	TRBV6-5	ASSTRGHQPQH
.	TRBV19	ASSMEGLPYGYT
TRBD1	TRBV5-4	ASSLVTGTGELF
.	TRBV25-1	ASSSTGFKQY
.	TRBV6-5	ASSYSGESYEQY
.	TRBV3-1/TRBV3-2	ASSQQGFNEQF
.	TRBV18	ASSPGTLPGLTDTQY
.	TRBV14	ASSSLSYEQY
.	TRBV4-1	ASSQGHPRDTQY
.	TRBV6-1	ASSEVPLTGFGYGYT
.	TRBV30	AWSALEGQPQH
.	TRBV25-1	ASSEYEGTGIRLF